A single sample is the source of the 2 T cell receptor beta chains below, sequenced in a study of blood T cell repertoires in COVID-19. Clones were read by immunoSEQ multiplex PCR, and TCRdb kept only the in-frame ones, dropping some. The sample yields fewer than 95,000 clones, 74% seen once. The specimen was peripheral blood. These receptors were obtained from a man in his 70s with COVID-19, enrolled during active disease.

This clone was seen just once. V is TRBV14 and J is TRBJ1-3, with 7 nucleotides matching TRBD1. Germline trimming cut 7 bases from V and 0 bases from J; bases unmatched to any gene: 6. Germline CDR1 SGHDN, CDR2 FVKESK. The CDR3 sequence is 15 residues long. The DNA of the CDR3 is TGTGCCAGCACCCCGGGACAGATCTCTGGAAACACCATATATTTT. It is translated as CASTPGQISGNTIYF.

The table lists this clone with a few counts. The CDR3 bases are TGTGCCAGCAGGAAAGGAGGGATATCGAACACTGAAGCTTTCTTT. Protein: CASRKGGISNTEAFF. The V call is TRBV6-6, the J call TRBJ1-1; the D is unclear. Looked up from germline, CDR1 is MNHNY and CDR2 is SVGAGI (reference sequence). V was shortened by 6 bases and J by 1 base, with 15 bases between the two germline ends. The CDR3 loop spans 15 amino acids.